One sample yielded the 22 T cell receptor beta chains listed below, sequenced in a study of blood T cell repertoires in COVID-19 (dated by TCRdb to 2018 to 2020). The library came from the immunoSEQ multiplex PCR assay. In TCRdb, the immuneACCESS table is reduced to in-frame sequences with V and J assigned. These tables do not hold every clone; where another copy was compared, an unresolved V gene accounts for under half, and the others remain unexplained. The sample profile shows a few hundred thousand clones; 80% to 90% of them were found once. The biggest ten clones account for 3.5% to 4.5% of the sample. Sample: PBMCs or T cells enriched from blood (not recorded which). The receptor set was obtained from a woman in her thirties or forties with acute COVID-19.

The chain carries TRBV7-2 and TRBJ2-3; D uncertain. CDR1 is SGHTA, CDR2 FQGNSA, per germline. V dropped 5 bases and J dropped 1 base, with 7 bases sitting between them. The CDR3 has 13 residues. The CDR3 loop reads CASSARGTDTQYF. The CDR3 DNA reads TGTGCCAGCAGCGCGCGTGGCACAGATACGCAGTATTTT.

The chain has TRBV3-1 (or the pseudogene TRBV3-2) and TRBJ1-2, with D possibly TRBD1 on 6 matching bases. Germline CDR1 and CDR2: LGHDT and YNNKEL (reference sequence). V lost 3 bases, J lost 9 bases, and 14 bases lay in between. CDR3 length: 13 amino acids. CDR3: CASSQGTGSRYTF. In nucleotides, the CDR3 is TGTGCCAGCAGCCAGGGAACAGGGAGTCGCTACACCTTC.

This sequence joins TRBV18 and TRBJ2-7; TRBD2 aligns across 9 bases. Germline loops: CDR1 KGHSH, CDR2 LQKENI. The CDR3 covers 14 residues. Unmatched junction bases numbered 7, after V lost 5 bases and J lost 5 bases. CDR3 nucleotides: TGTGCCAGCTCAGGATTTAGCGGGAGTGACGAGCAGTACTTC. It encodes CASSGFSGSDEQYF.

The J gene is TRBJ1-2, the V gene TRBV18, with TRBD1 as a possible D gene (6 bases). This CDR3 region has 13 residues. Looked up from germline, CDR1 is KGHSH and CDR2 is LQKENI. V was pared by 4 bases and J by 6 bases, with 12 bases between. CDR3: CASSRGQIDGYTF. Here the CDR3 DNA reads TGTGCCAGCTCACGCGGACAGATAGATGGCTACACCTTC. The variable domain in full, completed from reference TRBV18 and TRBJ1-2, reads NAGVMQNPRHLVRRRGQEARLRCSPMKGHSHVYWYRQLPEEGLKFMVYLQKENIIDESGMPKERFSAEFPKEGPSILRIQQVVRGDSAAYFCASSRGQIDGYTFGSGTRLTVV.

The gene calls are TRBV27 and TRBJ1-1, with D possibly TRBD1 on 5 matching bases. This CDR3 comprises 12 residues. V was cut by 5 bases and J by 6 bases, with 10 bases left in between. Germline V gene lookup returns CDR1 MNHEY and CDR2 SMNVEV (reference sequence). In DNA form, the CDR3 reads TGTGCCAGCAGTCAGGGTCGGGCTGAAGCTTTCTTT. The encoded protein is CASSQGRAEAFF.

Notes on this clone: Different DNA sequences within this sample yield the same CDR3. The CDR3 region has the DNA TGTGCCAGCAGTAGACAGGACAATAGCAATCAGCCCCAGCATTTT. Translating gives CASSRQDNSNQPQHF. V is TRBV2 and J is TRBJ1-5, with D possibly being TRBD1 (6 bases). The CDR3 has 15 residues. V dropped 5 bases and J dropped 0 bases, with 11 bases sitting between them. The germline CDR1 and CDR2 sequences are SNHLY and FYNNEI.

This chain connects TRBV29-1 to TRBJ2-3, with 13 bases aligning to TRBD2. The junction had 3 bases not matched to a gene; V was cut back by 7 bases and J by 5 bases. This CDR3 is 13 amino acids long. Germline lookup yields CDR1 SQVTM and CDR2 ANQGSEA. CDR3 in DNA: TGCAGCGCCGGGACTAGCGGGGTAGATACGCAGTATTTT. This codes for CSAGTSGVDTQYF.

The chain joins TRBV5-6 to TRBJ2-1, with TRBD2 matching over 13 bases. The V and J ends lost 0 bases and 1 base, in that order; junction bases with no gene match: 1. The CDR3 totals 17 residues. From germline, CDR1 is SGHDT and CDR2 YYEEEE. CDR3 sequence: CASSLVLAGGSYNEQFF. The CDR3 DNA sequence: TGTGCCAGCAGCTTGGTACTAGCGGGAGGGTCCTACAATGAGCAGTTCTTC.

The genes are TRBV7-3 and TRBJ2-1, with TRBD2 identical over 14 bases. CDR3 length equals 19 residues. Germline V lookup: CDR1 SGHTA, CDR2 FQGTGA. Losses at the gene ends were 2 bases for V and 2 bases for J; bases not matched to a gene: 8. CDR3 sequence (DNA): TGTGCCAGCAGCTTAGAGCCGGGACTAGCGGGAGCTGCCTACAATGAGCAGTTCTTC. Translation: CASSLEPGLAGAAYNEQFF.

The rearrangement uses TRBV28 and TRBJ1-1, with D possibly being TRBD1 (5 bases). Trimming removed 5 bases from V and 11 bases from J, with 18 bases in between. The V gene's germline CDR1 is MDHEN and CDR2 SYDVKM. This CDR3 region has 13 residues. The CDR3 loop reads CASSPLSGLRAFF. The CDR3 nucleotides are TGTGCCAGCAGTCCCCTGTCGGGACTGAGGGCTTTCTTT.

V usage is TRBV10-1 and J usage is TRBJ2-3; TRBD2 matches at 10 bases. Germline V gene lookup returns CDR1 WNHNN and CDR2 SYGVQD (reference sequence). After removal of 7 bases from V and 3 bases from J, the junction contained 1 base not matched to a gene. The CDR3 is 13 residues long. CDR3 protein: CASKREGTDTQYF. The CDR3 DNA reads TGCGCCAGCAAGCGGGAGGGGACAGATACGCAGTATTTT.

CDR3 protein: CASSPYRGFGNTIYF. In nucleotides, the CDR3 is TGTGCCAGCAGCCCATATAGGGGATTTGGAAACACCATATATTTT. V gene TRBV14 combines with J gene TRBJ1-3, with D perhaps matching TRBD1 (5 bases). V lost 4 bases, J lost 3 bases, and 13 bases lay in between. The length of the CDR3 is 15 residues. Germline CDR1 SGHDN, CDR2 FVKESK.

V is TRBV19 and J is TRBJ2-7; 7 bases line up with TRBD2. The germline V gene has CDR1 LNHDA and CDR2 SQIVND (reference sequence). V trimming: 5 bases; J trimming: 2 bases; junction bases outside the gene matches: 3. The CDR3 consists of 13 residues. The CDR3 DNA follows: TGTGCCAGTAGTCCGGGGGGAGCCTACGAGCAGTACTTC. Its translation is CASSPGGAYEQYF.

In nucleotides, the CDR3 is TGTGCCAGTCTGCGAGCGGGGGGCTCGAGCTATGGCTACACCTTC. Translated, it gives CASLRAGGSSYGYTF. The chain uses TRBV7-2 and TRBJ1-2; weak D call: TRBD1 (6 bases). Trimming left V 9 bases short and J 4 bases short, with 21 bases between. CDR1 is SGHTA and CDR2 is FQGNSA in the germline V gene. This CDR3 is 15 amino acids long.

The gene calls are TRBV6-5 and TRBJ1-4; tentative D call: TRBD1 (5 bases). CDR1 and CDR2 (germline): MNHEY, SVGAGI. V was trimmed by 2 bases and J by 8 bases, leaving 15 bases between them. The CDR3 loop spans 15 amino acids. CDR3 nucleotide sequence: TGTGCCAGCAGTTACCAGTCCCCACGGGGGGAAAAACTGTTTTTT. Translating gives CASSYQSPRGEKLFF.

The genes are TRBV3-1 (or the pseudogene TRBV3-2) and TRBJ2-6; 7 nucleotides agree with TRBD2. The CDR3 runs to 19 residues. CDR1 LGHDT and CDR2 YNNKEL come from the germline V gene (reference sequence). Unmatched junction bases numbered 9, after V lost 1 base and J lost 0 bases. The CDR3 region has the DNA TGTGCCAGCAGCCAAGGCCTTGGGGGGGAGAGCTCTGGGGCCAACGTCCTGACTTTC. It encodes CASSQGLGGESSGANVLTF.

V gene TRBV28 combines with J gene TRBJ1-1; 8 bases align to TRBD1. The germline V gene has CDR1 MDHEN and CDR2 SYDVKM. The CDR3 is 14 amino acids. V was pared by 6 bases and J by 1 base, with 4 bases of the junction left unmatched. The CDR3 DNA sequence: TGTGCCAGCAGACCCGGGACAGGGAACACTGAAGCTTTCTTT. Translation gives CASRPGTGNTEAFF.

J is TRBJ2-3 and V is TRBV11-3; possible D gene TRBD2, 6 bases. There are 14 residues in the CDR3. CDR1 SGHNT and CDR2 YENEEA come from the germline V gene. With 6 bases removed from V and 4 bases from J, the gap between germline ends came to 14 bases. CDR3 loop: CASRGGLGADTQYF. The CDR3 DNA sequence: TGTGCCAGCAGGGGGGGTTTGGGAGCAGATACGCAGTATTTT.

The V gene is TRBV7-2, the J gene TRBJ1-4, with TRBD1 matching over 7 bases. Trimming removed 5 bases from V and 6 bases from J; junction bases left unmatched: 9. Germline loops: CDR1 SGHTA, CDR2 FQGNSA. The CDR3 consists of 15 residues. The CDR3, as DNA: TGTGCCAGCAGCCTATATCGGGACAGCTATGAAAAACTGTTTTTT. Its translation: CASSLYRDSYEKLFF.

The count of this clone is one. The chain uses TRBV19 and TRBJ1-3; D is unclear. The CDR3 loop spans 16 amino acids. V shed 1 base and J shed 0 bases, with 10 bases lying between them. The V gene's germline CDR1 is LNHDA and CDR2 SQIVND (reference sequence). The CDR3 nucleotides are TGTGCCAGTAGTATAGTCTCTTTGAGCTCTGGAAACACCATATATTTT. Its translation is CASSIVSLSSGNTIYF.

This rearrangement joins TRBV30 to TRBJ2-7; a possible D gene is TRBD1 (6 bases). The CDR3 is 11 residues long. V was cut by 5 bases and J by 2 bases, with 7 bases left in between. The V gene's germline CDR1 is GTSNPN and CDR2 SVGIG (reference sequence). The CDR3 nucleotides are TGTGCCTGGGAGGGGGCCTACGAGCAGTACTTC. Its translation is CAWEGAYEQYF.

As DNA, the CDR3 is TGCGCCAGCAGCCTCGACGGGGTTAGCTCCTACGAGCAGTACTTC. This translates into CASSLDGVSSYEQYF. The chain has TRBV5-1 and TRBJ2-7; the D gene is possibly TRBD2 (5 bases). The V and J ends lost 4 bases and 0 bases respectively, with 14 bases between them. Per germline, CDR1 SGHRS and CDR2 YFSETQ. This CDR3 spans 15 amino acids.